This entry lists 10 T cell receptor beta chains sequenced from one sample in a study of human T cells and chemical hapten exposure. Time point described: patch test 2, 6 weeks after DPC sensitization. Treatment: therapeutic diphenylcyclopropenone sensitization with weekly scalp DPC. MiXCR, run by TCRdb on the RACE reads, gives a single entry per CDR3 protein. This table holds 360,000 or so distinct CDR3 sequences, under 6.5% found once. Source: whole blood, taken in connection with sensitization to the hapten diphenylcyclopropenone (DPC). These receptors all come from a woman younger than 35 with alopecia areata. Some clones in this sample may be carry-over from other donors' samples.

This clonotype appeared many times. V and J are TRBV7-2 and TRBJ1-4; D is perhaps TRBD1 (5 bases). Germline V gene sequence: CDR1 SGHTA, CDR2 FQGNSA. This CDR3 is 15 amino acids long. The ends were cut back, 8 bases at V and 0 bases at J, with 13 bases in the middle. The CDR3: CASSNGGATNEKLFF. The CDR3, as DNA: TGTGCCAGCTCTAACGGGGGAGCAACTAATGAAAAACTGTTTTTT.

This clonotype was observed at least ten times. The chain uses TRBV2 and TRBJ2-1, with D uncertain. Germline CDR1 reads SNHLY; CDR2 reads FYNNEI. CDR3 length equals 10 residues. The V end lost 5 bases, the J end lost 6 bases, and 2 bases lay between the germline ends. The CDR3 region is CASSRNEQFF. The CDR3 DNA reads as TGTGCCAGCAGTCGCAATGAGCAGTTCTTC.

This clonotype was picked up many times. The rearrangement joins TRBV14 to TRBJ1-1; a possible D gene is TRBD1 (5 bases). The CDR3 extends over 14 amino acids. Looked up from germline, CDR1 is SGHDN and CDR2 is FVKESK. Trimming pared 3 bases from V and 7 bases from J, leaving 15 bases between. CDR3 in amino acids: CASSQLRQTGEAFF. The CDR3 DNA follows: TGTGCCAGCAGCCAGCTTCGACAGACCGGTGAAGCTTTCTTT.

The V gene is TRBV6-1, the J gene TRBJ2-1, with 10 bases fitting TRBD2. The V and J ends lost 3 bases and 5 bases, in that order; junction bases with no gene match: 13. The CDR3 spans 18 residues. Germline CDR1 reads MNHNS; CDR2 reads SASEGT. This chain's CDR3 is CASSDVSWGLARNNEQFF. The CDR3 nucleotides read TGTGCCAGCAGTGACGTTTCTTGGGGACTAGCGAGAAACAATGAGCAGTTCTTC.

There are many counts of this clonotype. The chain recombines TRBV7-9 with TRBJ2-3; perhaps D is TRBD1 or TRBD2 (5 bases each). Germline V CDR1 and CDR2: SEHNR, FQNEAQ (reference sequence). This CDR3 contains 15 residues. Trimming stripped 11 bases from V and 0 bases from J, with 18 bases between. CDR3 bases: TGTGCCGGCCAAGAGGGGAGAAGGAGCACAGATACGCAGTATTTT. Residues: CAGQEGRRSTDTQYF. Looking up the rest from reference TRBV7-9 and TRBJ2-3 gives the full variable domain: DTGVSQNPRHKITKRGQNVTFRCDPISEHNRLYWYRQTLGQGPEFLTYFQNEAQLEKSRLLSDRFSAERPKGSFSTLEIQRTEQGDSAMYLCAGQEGRRSTDTQYFGPGTRLTVL.

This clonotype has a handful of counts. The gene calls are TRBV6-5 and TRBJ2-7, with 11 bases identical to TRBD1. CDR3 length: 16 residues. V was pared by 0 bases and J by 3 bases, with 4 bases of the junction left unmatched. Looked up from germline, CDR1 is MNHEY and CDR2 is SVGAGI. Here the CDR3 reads CASSYSAGTGGYEQYF. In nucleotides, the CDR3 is TGTGCCAGCAGTTACTCGGCCGGGACAGGGGGCTACGAGCAGTACTTC.

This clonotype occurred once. CDR3 DNA sequence: TGTGCCAGCAGGACTAGCTTAGCGCAGTATTTT. As protein: CASRTSLAQYF. The V call is TRBV2, the J call TRBJ2-3, with TRBD2 matching over 7 bases. V was clipped by 6 bases and J by 10 bases; unmatched bases: 4. This CDR3 has 11 residues. CDR1 and CDR2 (germline): SNHLY, FYNNEI.

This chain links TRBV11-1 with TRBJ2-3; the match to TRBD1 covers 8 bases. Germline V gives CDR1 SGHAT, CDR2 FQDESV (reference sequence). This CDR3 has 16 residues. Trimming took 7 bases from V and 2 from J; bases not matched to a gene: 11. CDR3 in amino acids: CASTVADRAPTDTQYF. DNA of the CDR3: TGTGCCAGCACAGTGGCGGACAGGGCACCCACAGATACGCAGTATTTT.

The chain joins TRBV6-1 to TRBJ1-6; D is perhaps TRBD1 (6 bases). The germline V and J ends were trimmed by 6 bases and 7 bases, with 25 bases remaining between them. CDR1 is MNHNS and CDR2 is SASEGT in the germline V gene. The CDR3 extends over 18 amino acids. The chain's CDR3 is CASSSQKGGARRNSPLHF. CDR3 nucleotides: TGTGCCAGCAGCTCCCAAAAGGGGGGGGCGCGCCGGAATTCACCCCTCCACTTT.

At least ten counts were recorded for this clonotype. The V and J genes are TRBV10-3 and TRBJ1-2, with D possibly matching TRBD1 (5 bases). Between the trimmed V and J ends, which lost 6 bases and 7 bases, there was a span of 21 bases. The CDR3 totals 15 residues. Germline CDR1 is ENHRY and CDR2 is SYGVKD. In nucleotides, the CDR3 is TGTGCCATCAGACGAATCGGGACGGTCTATGGTGGCTACACCTTC. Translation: CAIRRIGTVYGGYTF.